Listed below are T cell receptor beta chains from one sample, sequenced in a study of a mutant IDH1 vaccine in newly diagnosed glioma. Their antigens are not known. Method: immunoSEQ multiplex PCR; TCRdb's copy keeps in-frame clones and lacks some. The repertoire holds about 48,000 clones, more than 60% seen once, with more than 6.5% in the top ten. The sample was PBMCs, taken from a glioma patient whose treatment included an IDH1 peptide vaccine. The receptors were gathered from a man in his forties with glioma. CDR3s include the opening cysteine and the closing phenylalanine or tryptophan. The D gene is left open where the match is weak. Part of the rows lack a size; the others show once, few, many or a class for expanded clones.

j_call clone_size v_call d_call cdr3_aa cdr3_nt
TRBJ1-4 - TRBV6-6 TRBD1 CASRSGQKYEKLFF TGTGCCAGCCGTTCGGGACAGAAATATGAAAAACTGTTTTTT
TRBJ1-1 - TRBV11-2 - CASNGVRGRNTEAFF TGTGCCAGCAATGGGGTCAGGGGAAGGAACACTGAAGCTTTCTTT
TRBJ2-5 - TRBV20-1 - CSARDRETQYF TGCAGTGCTAGAGATAGGGAGACCCAGTACTTC
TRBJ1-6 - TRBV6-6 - CASSPPGPNSPLHF TGTGCCAGCAGTCCGCCGGGGCCTAATTCACCCCTCCACTTT
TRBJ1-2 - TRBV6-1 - CASSEQPGTGYTF TGTGCCAGCAGTGAGCAGCCGGGGACGGGCTACACCTTC
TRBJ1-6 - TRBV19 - CASSMGGRDNSPLHF TGTGCCAGTAGTATGGGGGGCAGGGATAATTCACCCCTCCACTTT
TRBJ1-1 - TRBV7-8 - CASSLEEAFF TGTGCCAGCAGCCTGGAAGAAGCTTTCTTT
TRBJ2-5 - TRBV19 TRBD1 CASSIDPLPGQGTQYF TGTGCCAGTAGTATAGACCCTTTGCCGGGACAGGGGACCCAGTACTTC
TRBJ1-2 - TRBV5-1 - CASSLSGAYGYTF TGCGCCAGCAGCTTGTCCGGGGCCTATGGCTACACCTTC
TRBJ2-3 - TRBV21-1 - CASSNKVDRGGDTQYF TGTGCCAGCAGCAATAAGGTCGATCGGGGGGGAGATACGCAGTATTTT
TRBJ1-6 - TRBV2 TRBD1 CASSEVGTGRSPLHF TGTGCCAGCAGTGAGGTTGGGACAGGTAGATCACCCCTCCACTTT
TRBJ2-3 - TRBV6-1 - CASSDRGFNTQYF TGTGCCAGCAGTGACAGGGGTTTCAATACGCAGTATTTT
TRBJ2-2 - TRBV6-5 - CASSRQFSAGELFF TGTGCCAGCAGCAGACAGTTTAGTGCCGGGGAGCTGTTTTTT
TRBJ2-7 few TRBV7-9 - CASSSTPYEQYF TGTGCCAGCAGCTCCACGCCCTACGAGCAGTACTTC
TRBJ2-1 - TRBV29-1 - CSVDPPPSNEQFF TGCAGCGTTGACCCCCCGCCGTCCAATGAGCAGTTCTTC
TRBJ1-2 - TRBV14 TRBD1 CASSPLQGSRGYTF TGTGCCAGCAGCCCCTTACAGGGGTCCCGTGGCTACACCTTC
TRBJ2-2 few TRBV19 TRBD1 CASSNPGGATTGELFF TGTGCCAGTAGTAATCCAGGGGGCGCGACCACCGGGGAGCTGTTTTTT
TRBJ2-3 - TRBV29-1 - CSVAPKGTSTDTQYF TGCAGCGTTGCGCCGAAGGGGACTAGCACAGATACGCAGTATTTT
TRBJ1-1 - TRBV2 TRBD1 CARRQGGTEAFF TGTGCCAGACGACAGGGCGGGACTGAAGCTTTCTTT
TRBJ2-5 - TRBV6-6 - CASSTEGGEETQYF TGTGCCAGCAGTACAGAGGGGGGGGAAGAGACCCAGTACTTC
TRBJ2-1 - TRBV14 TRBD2 CASSQRLAGDYNEQFF TGTGCCAGCAGCCAGCGACTAGCGGGGGACTACAATGAGCAGTTCTTC
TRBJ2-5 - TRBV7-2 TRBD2 CASSTGTSGGQETQYF TGTGCCAGCAGCACCGGGACTAGCGGGGGTCAAGAGACCCAGTACTTC
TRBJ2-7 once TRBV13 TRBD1 CASSLQGVGHEQYF TGTGCCAGCAGCTTACAGGGGGTTGGCCACGAGCAGTACTTC
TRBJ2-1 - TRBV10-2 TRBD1 CASTAEGATYNEQFF TGCGCCAGCACCGCTGAGGGGGCCACCTACAATGAGCAGTTCTTC
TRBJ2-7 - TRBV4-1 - CASSQEWSPAYSYEQYF TGCGCCAGCAGCCAAGAATGGTCCCCGGCTTACTCCTACGAGCAGTACTTC
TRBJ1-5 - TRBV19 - CASSRQGLGNQPQHF TGTGCCAGTAGTCGCCAGGGTTTGGGCAATCAGCCCCAGCATTTT
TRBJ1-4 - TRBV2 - CASSEGISGEKLFF TGTGCCAGCAGTGAAGGGATATCGGGAGAAAAACTGTTTTTT
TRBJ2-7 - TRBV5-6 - CASSLSAFSYEQYF TGTGCCAGCAGCTTGAGTGCTTTCTCCTACGAGCAGTACTTC
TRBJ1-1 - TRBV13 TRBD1 CASSPAPWTGKNTEAFF TGTGCCAGCAGCCCCGCCCCATGGACAGGGAAGAACACTGAAGCTTTCTTT
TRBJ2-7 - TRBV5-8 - CASSFRGASYEQYF TGTGCCAGCAGCTTTAGAGGGGCGTCCTACGAGCAGTACTTC
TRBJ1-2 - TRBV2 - CASSEMDYGYTF TGTGCCAGCAGTGAAATGGACTATGGCTACACCTTC
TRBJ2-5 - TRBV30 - CAWELGYSGTQYF TGTGCCTGGGAATTGGGCTATTCAGGGACCCAGTACTTC
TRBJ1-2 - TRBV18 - CASSPPFSGRYANYGYTF TGTGCCAGCTCACCACCCTTTTCAGGGCGGTACGCTAACTATGGCTACACCTTC
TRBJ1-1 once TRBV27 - CASSLSMNTEAFF TGTGCCAGCAGTTTATCTATGAACACTGAAGCTTTCTTT
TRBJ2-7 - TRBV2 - CASSGQGPYEQYF TGTGCCAGCAGTGGGCAGGGTCCCTACGAGCAGTACTTC
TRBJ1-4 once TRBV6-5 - CASSYYTGSEKLFF TGTGCCAGCAGTTACTATACCGGTAGTGAAAAACTGTTTTTT
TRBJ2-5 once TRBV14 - CASSRRTGQETQYF TGTGCCAGCAGCAGACGAACAGGTCAAGAGACCCAGTACTTC
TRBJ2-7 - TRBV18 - CASSLGRDYEQYF TGTGCCAGCTCATTAGGCAGGGACTACGAGCAGTACTTC
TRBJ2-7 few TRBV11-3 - CASSLVGRYRYEQYF TGTGCCAGCAGCTTAGTTGGCAGGTATAGGTACGAGCAGTACTTC
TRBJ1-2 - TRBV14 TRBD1 CASSRNRGDYGYTF TGTGCCAGCAGCCGAAACAGGGGGGACTATGGCTACACCTTC
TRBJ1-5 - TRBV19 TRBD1 CASRGGQGGNQPQHF TGTGCCAGTAGAGGGGGACAGGGCGGCAATCAGCCCCAGCATTTT
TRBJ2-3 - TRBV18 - CASSPPRVPTDTQYF TGTGCCAGCTCACCACCCAGGGTCCCCACAGATACGCAGTATTTT
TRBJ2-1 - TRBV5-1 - CASSLGTGLYNEQFF TGCGCCAGCAGCTTGGGAACAGGGCTCTACAATGAGCAGTTCTTC
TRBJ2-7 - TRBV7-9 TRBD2 CASSFGTSGYEQYF TGTGCCAGCAGCTTCGGGACTAGCGGGTACGAGCAGTACTTC
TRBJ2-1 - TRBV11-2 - CASSPGQLDGFYNEQFF TGTGCCAGCAGCCCAGGACAGCTCGACGGTTTTTACAATGAGCAGTTCTTC
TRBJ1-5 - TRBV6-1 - CASSEPLVLNSNQPQHF TGTGCCAGCAGTGAACCCTTAGTCCTTAATAGCAATCAGCCCCAGCATTTT
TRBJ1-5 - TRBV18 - CASSPGRDQPQHF TGTGCCAGCTCACCGGGGAGAGATCAGCCCCAGCATTTT
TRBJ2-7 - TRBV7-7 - CASGNRGEQYF TGTGCCAGCGGCAACAGAGGCGAGCAGTACTTC
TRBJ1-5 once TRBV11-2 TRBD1 CASSLAQGVDQPQHF TGTGCCAGCAGCTTAGCTCAGGGGGTGGATCAGCCCCAGCATTTT
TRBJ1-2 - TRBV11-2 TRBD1 CASSSTPGQGAFGYTF TGTGCCAGCAGCTCGACACCGGGACAGGGGGCTTTTGGCTACACCTTC
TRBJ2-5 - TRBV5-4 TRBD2 CASSFTSGGQETQYF TGTGCCAGCAGCTTCACTAGCGGGGGCCAAGAGACCCAGTACTTC
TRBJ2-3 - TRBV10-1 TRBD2 CASSSGGMADTQYF TGCGCCAGCAGTTCCGGGGGGATGGCAGATACGCAGTATTTT
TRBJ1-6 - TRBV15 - CATSLRQYNSPLHF TGTGCCACCAGTCTCCGACAGTATAATTCACCCCTCCACTTT
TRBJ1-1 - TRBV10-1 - CASSVGTGNTEAFF TGCGCCAGCAGTGTTGGTACAGGGAACACTGAAGCTTTCTTT
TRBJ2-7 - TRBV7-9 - CASSLAAGSYEQYF TGTGCCAGCAGCTTAGCTGCGGGCTCCTACGAGCAGTACTTC
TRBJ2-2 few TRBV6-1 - CASSERGNTGELFF TGTGCCAGCAGTGAGCGAGGGAACACCGGGGAGCTGTTTTTT
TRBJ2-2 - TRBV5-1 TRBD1 CASSSRQGVTGELFF TGCGCCAGCAGCTCCCGACAGGGGGTCACCGGGGAGCTGTTTTTT
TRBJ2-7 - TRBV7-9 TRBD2 CASSLGGLSSYEQYF TGTGCCAGCAGCTTAGGGGGACTAAGTTCCTACGAGCAGTACTTC
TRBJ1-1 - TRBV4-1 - CASSRLPTANTEAFF TGCGCCAGCAGCCGGCTACCGACAGCGAACACTGAAGCTTTCTTT
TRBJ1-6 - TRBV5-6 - CASSLTGYNSPLHF TGTGCCAGCAGCTTGACAGGATATAATTCACCCCTCCACTTT